This record looks at one TCR beta chain sequence and its context. The data derive from a study of blood T cell repertoires in COVID-19. Unmatched junction bases numbered 7, after V lost 5 bases and J lost 4 bases. CDR1 and CDR2 (germline): SGHDT, YYEEEE. CDR3 length equals 16 residues. Clones were sequenced by immunoSEQ multiplex PCR, and TCRdb holds only the in-frame ones, with some missing. The data show 250,000 or so clones, roughly 84% seen once. The source is a woman between 50 and 59 years old who had been exposed to COVID-19. Material for sequencing was PBMCs or T cells enriched from blood (not recorded which). This chain joins TRBV5-6 and TRBJ1-3; 12 nucleotides align to TRBD1. This CDR3 reads CASRGTGGASGNTIYF. The CDR3 DNA reads as TGTGCCAGCAGGGGGACAGGGGGCGCGTCCGGAAACACCATATATTTT.